The T cell receptor (beta chain) under discussion was sequenced for a study of CXCR3 chemokines and chemotherapy response in bladder cancer. MiXCR was run by TCRdb on the PCR reads, yielding one entry per CDR3 protein. The repertoire consists of some 8,100 distinct CDR3 sequences, with around 13% occurring once and the leading ten covering around 16%. This clonotype was detected many times. The origin of this receptor is a human donor with bladder cancer that responded to neoadjuvant chemotherapy. Sample acquisition took place from a patient whose treatment included neoadjuvant chemotherapy.

The CDR3 region is CASSLSGRTNYGYTF. CDR3 DNA: TGTGCCAGCAGTTTATCGGGCAGGACAAACTATGGCTACACCTTC. The V gene is TRBV12-3 or TRBV12-4, the J gene TRBJ1-2; possibly TRBD1 for D (5 bases). V was clipped by 2 bases and J by 2 bases, with 12 bases between them. The CDR3 length is 15 residues.